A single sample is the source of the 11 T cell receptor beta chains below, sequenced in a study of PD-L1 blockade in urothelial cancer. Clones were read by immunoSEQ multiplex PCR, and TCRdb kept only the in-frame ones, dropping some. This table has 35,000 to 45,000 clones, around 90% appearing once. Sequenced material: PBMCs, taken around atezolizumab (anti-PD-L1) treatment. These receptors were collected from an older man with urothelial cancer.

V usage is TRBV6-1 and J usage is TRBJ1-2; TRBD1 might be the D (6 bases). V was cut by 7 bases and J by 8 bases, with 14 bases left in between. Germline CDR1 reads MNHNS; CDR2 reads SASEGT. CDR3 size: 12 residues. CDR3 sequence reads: CASTTGTVGYTF. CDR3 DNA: TGTGCCAGCACTACAGGGACGGTAGGCTACACCTTC.

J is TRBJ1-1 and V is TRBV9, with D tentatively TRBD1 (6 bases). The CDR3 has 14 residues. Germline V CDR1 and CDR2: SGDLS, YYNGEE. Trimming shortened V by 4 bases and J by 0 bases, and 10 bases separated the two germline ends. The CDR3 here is CASSYTGMNTEAFF. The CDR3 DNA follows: TGTGCCAGCAGCTATACAGGGATGAACACTGAAGCTTTCTTT.

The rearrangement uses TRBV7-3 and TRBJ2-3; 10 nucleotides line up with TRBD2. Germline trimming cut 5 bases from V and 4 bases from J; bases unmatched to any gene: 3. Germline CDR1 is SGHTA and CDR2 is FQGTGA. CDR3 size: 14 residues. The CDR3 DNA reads TGTGCCAGCAGCACCGGGACTAGCGCAGATACGCAGTATTTT. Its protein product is CASSTGTSADTQYF.

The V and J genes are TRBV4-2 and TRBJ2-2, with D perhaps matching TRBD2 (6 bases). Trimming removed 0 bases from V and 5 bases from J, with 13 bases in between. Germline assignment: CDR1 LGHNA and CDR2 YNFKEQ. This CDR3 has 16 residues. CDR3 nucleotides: TGTGCCAGCAGCCAAGAAGCCGGGAGTTCGACCGGGGAGCTGTTTTTT. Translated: CASSQEAGSSTGELFF.

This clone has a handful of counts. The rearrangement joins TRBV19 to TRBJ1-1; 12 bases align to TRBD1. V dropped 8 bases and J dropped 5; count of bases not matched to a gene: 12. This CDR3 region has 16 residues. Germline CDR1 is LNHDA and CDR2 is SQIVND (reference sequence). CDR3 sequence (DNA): TGTGCCAGTGAATACGGGACAGGGGGCTTTGGGACTGAAGCTTTCTTT. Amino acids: CASEYGTGGFGTEAFF.

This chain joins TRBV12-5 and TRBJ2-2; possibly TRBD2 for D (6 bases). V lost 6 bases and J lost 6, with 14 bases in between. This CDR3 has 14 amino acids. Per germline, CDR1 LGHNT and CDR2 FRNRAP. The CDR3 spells CASGLGGPAGELFF. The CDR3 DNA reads TGTGCTAGTGGCCTCGGAGGGCCCGCCGGGGAGCTGTTTTTT.

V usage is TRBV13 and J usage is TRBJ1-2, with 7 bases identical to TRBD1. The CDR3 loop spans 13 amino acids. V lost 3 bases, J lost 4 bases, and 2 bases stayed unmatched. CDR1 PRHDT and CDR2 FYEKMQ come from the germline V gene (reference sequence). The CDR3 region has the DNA TGTGCCAGCAGCTTTTACAGGGGCTATGGCTACACCTTC. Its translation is CASSFYRGYGYTF.

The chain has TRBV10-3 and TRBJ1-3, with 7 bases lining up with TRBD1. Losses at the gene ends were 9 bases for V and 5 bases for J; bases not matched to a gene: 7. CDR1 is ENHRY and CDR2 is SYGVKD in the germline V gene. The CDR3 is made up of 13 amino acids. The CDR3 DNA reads TGTGCCATTACCACAGGGGAGAGAAACACCATATATTTT. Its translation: CAITTGERNTIYF.

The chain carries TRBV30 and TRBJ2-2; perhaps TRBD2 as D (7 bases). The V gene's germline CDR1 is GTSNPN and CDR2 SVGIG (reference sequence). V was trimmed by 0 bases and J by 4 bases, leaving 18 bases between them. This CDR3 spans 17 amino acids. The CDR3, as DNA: TGTGCCTGGAGTGTATTAGGGGGGACTACACCCACCGGGGAGCTGTTTTTT. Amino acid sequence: CAWSVLGGTTPTGELFF.

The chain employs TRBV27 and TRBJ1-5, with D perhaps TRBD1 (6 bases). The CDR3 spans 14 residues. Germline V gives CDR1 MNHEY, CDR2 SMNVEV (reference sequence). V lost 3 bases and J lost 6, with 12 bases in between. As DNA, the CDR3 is TGTGCCAGCAGTTTGAGGGGAGGGGGTCAGCCCCAGCATTTT. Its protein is CASSLRGGGQPQHF.

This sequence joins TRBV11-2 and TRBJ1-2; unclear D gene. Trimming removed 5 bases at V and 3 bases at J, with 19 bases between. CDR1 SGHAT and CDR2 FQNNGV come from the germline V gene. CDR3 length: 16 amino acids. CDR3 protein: CASSPTTGGFDYGYTF. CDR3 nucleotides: TGTGCCAGCAGCCCTACGACGGGCGGGTTCGACTATGGCTACACCTTC.